The rows below give T cell receptor beta chains drawn from one sample of a study of vaccination and CD4 T cells after COVID-19. No antigen has been assigned to these receptors. Via MiXCR, TCRdb re-called the PCR reads, giving one row per CDR3 protein. The table records about 15,000 distinct CDR3 sequences, over 45% of them present only once. The source material was CD4+ T cells from blood, cultured in vitro, sampled before SARS-CoV-2 vaccination. These receptors originate from a human donor who had recovered from COVID-19. The CDR3 runs from the conserved cysteine through the conserved F or W. The D gene is left open where the match is weak. Expanded clones get a size class; other rows say once, few or many, or leave the size out.

cdr3_length clone_size j_call v_call d_call cdr3_aa cdr3_nt
14 . TRBJ1-2 TRBV12-3/TRBV12-4 . CASSEKDWGYGYTF TGTGCCAGCAGTGAAAAGGATTGGGGCTATGGCTACACCTTC
16 few TRBJ2-1 TRBV19 . CASSKRTSSSYNEQFF TGTGCCAGTAGTAAGCGGACTTCGAGCTCCTACAATGAGCAGTTCTTC
16 . TRBJ1-3 TRBV28 . CASAASGPLSGNTIYF TGTGCCAGCGCCGCCTCAGGACCACTCTCTGGAAACACCATATATTTT
13 . TRBJ2-7 TRBV2 . CASSGLWTDEQYF TGTGCCAGCAGTGGGCTATGGACTGACGAGCAGTACTTC
13 few TRBJ1-2 TRBV27 . CASSLSRNYGYTF TGTGCCAGCAGTTTATCCAGGAACTATGGCTACACCTTC
17 . TRBJ1-6 TRBV5-4 . CASSGTPDTLYNSPLHF TGTGCCAGCAGCGGGACACCGGACACGCTCTATAATTCACCCCTCCACTTT
17 . TRBJ2-4 TRBV28 . CASSDRTKGLAKNIQYF TGTGCCAGCAGCGACAGGACAAAGGGACTAGCCAAAAACATTCAGTACTTC
15 . TRBJ1-5 TRBV7-2 . CASSLLQGYGQPQHF TGTGCCAGCAGCTTATTACAGGGATATGGTCAGCCCCAGCATTTT
14 few TRBJ2-7 TRBV20-1 . CSARTPGGMYEQYF TGCAGTGCTAGGACCCCAGGCGGGATGTACGAGCAGTACTTC
13 few TRBJ2-3 TRBV20-1 TRBD2 CSARDYRTDTQYF TGCAGTGCCCGGGACTACCGCACAGATACGCAGTATTTT
16 . TRBJ2-7 TRBV20-1 TRBD2 CSAMGVLSGRSYEQYF TGCAGTGCTATGGGGGTATTGAGCGGGAGATCCTACGAGCAGTACTTC
14 . TRBJ1-4 TRBV7-8 TRBD1 CASSLGQGNEKLFF TGTGCCAGCAGCCTCGGACAGGGGAATGAAAAACTGTTTTTT
15 . TRBJ2-7 TRBV10-3 TRBD1 CAISTGTGSPYEQYF TGTGCCATCAGTACCGGGACAGGGAGCCCCTACGAGCAGTACTTC
13 few TRBJ1-1 TRBV11-1 TRBD1 CATSEGANTEAFF TGTGCCACAAGCGAGGGGGCCAACACTGAAGCTTTCTTT
13 . TRBJ2-7 TRBV18 . CASSPQTAYEQYF TGTGCCAGCTCACCACAGACAGCTTACGAGCAGTACTTC
15 . TRBJ2-3 TRBV12-3/TRBV12-4 . CASSPTGLDTDTQYF TGTGCCAGCAGCCCAACCGGGCTGGACACAGATACGCAGTATTTT
15 once TRBJ1-5 TRBV7-9 TRBD1 CASSPTGDSNQPQHF TGTGCCAGCAGTCCCACAGGGGACAGCAATCAGCCCCAGCATTTT
13 . TRBJ2-5 TRBV7-8 . CASSSDRRETQYF TGTGCCAGCAGCTCAGACAGGAGAGAGACCCAGTACTTC
16 . TRBJ2-3 TRBV7-2 TRBD2 CASSAGLAGGPDTQYF TGTGCCAGCAGCGCGGGACTAGCGGGAGGTCCAGATACGCAGTATTTT
15 few TRBJ2-2 TRBV23-1 . CASSPPLRWTGELFF TGCGCCAGCAGTCCCCCCTTACGTTGGACCGGGGAGCTGTTTTTT
14 . TRBJ2-7 TRBV27 TRBD2 CASSWQAGEYEQYF TGTGCCAGCAGTTGGCAAGCGGGAGAGTACGAGCAGTACTTC
14 . TRBJ2-1 TRBV11-2 . CASSSRRSSNEQFF TGTGCCAGCAGCTCCCGTCGGAGCAGCAATGAGCAGTTCTTC
14 few TRBJ1-2 TRBV19 TRBD1 CASRRAGGGYGYTF TGTGCCAGTAGGAGGGCAGGGGGCGGCTATGGCTACACCTTC
14 few TRBJ1-2 TRBV21-1 . CASSKCHGSYGYTF TGTGCCAGCAGCAAATGTCACGGTTCGTATGGCTACACCTTC
22 . TRBJ2-2 TRBV7-3 TRBD2 CASSLYPARTSGSGLGTGELFF TGTGCCAGCAGCTTATATCCCGCCCGGACTAGCGGGAGCGGCCTGGGCACCGGGGAGCTGTTTTTT
15 few TRBJ1-6 TRBV6-1 . CASRRSGPNNSPLHF TGTGCCAGCAGGCGAAGTGGGCCTAATAATTCACCCCTCCACTTT
13 . TRBJ2-3 TRBV19 . CASRSDRTDTQYF TGTGCCAGTAGAAGCGACCGCACAGATACGCAGTATTTT
10 . TRBJ2-5 TRBV6-1 . CASGWETQYF TGTGCCAGCGGGTGGGAGACCCAGTACTTC
15 few TRBJ2-7 TRBV5-1 . CASSSELDGSYEQYF TGCGCCAGCAGCTCCGAATTGGACGGTTCCTACGAGCAGTACTTC
15 . TRBJ2-7 TRBV9 TRBD2 CASSPRLAGRYEQYF TGTGCCAGCAGTCCCCGACTAGCGGGCCGGTACGAGCAGTACTTC
13 . TRBJ1-1 TRBV6-1 . CASSEGWRGGAFF TGTGCCAGCAGTGAAGGGTGGCGGGGGGGGGCTTTCTTT
14 once TRBJ1-4 TRBV5-8 . CASSLVSPPKKLFF TGTGCCAGCAGCTTGGTTAGTCCGCCCAAAAAACTGTTTTTT
14 . TRBJ1-3 TRBV28 TRBD1 CASSLLGGYSTIYF TGTGCCAGCAGTTTATTAGGGGGCTATAGCACCATATATTTT
15 . TRBJ2-6 TRBV6-2/TRBV6-3 . CASSSTGTGANVLTF TGTGCCAGCAGTTCTACAGGGACTGGGGCCAACGTCCTGACTTTC
15 . TRBJ1-2 TRBV30 . CAWRAPPTGFYGYTF TGTGCCTGGAGGGCTCCCCCCACGGGGTTCTATGGCTACACCTTC
13 . TRBJ2-7 TRBV6-2/TRBV6-3 TRBD2 CACRRSGEYEQYF TGTGCCTGTCGAAGGAGCGGGGAGTACGAGCAGTACTTC
14 few TRBJ1-2 TRBV6-1 . CASSPAVSNYGYTF TGTGCCAGCAGCCCAGCGGTCTCTAACTATGGCTACACCTTC
12 . TRBJ2-1 TRBV20-1 . CSASNTYNEQFF TGCAGTGCTAGTAATACTTACAATGAGCAGTTCTTC
14 few TRBJ1-5 TRBV10-3 . CAISEDGRMEPQHF TGTGCCATCAGTGAAGACGGCAGAATGGAGCCCCAGCATTTT
13 . TRBJ1-6 TRBV20-1 . CSAREGNNSPLHF TGCAGTGCTAGAGAAGGGAATAATTCACCCCTCCACTTT
13 few TRBJ1-5 TRBV6-2/TRBV6-3 . CASSYPNNQPQHF TGTGCCAGCAGTTACCCCAACAATCAGCCCCAGCATTTT
16 few TRBJ2-5 TRBV5-4 TRBD2 CASSLGLAGVGETQYF TGTGCCAGCAGCTTGGGGCTAGCGGGAGTAGGTGAGACCCAGTACTTC
16 . TRBJ2-7 TRBV24-1 TRBD2 CATSDSGLAGSYEQYF TGTGCCACCAGTGATTCGGGACTAGCGGGAAGCTACGAGCAGTACTTC
12 few TRBJ2-1 TRBV20-1 . CSATGSYNEQFF TGCAGTGCTACTGGGTCCTACAATGAGCAGTTCTTC
14 few TRBJ2-5 TRBV30 TRBD1 CAWSVLVQGETQYF TGTGCCTGGAGTGTATTGGTACAGGGGGAGACCCAGTACTTC
17 . TRBJ2-1 TRBV11-2 . CASSTYRGTSVKGEQFF TGTGCCAGCAGCACATACAGGGGTACTAGCGTAAAGGGTGAGCAGTTCTTC
13 . TRBJ1-1 TRBV10-3 TRBD1 CAISESGQGEAFF TGTGCCATCAGTGAGTCGGGACAGGGTGAAGCTTTCTTT
15 once TRBJ1-1 TRBV11-1 . CASSRTLGGNTEAFF TGTGCCAGCAGCCGGACATTGGGGGGAAACACTGAAGCTTTCTTT
12 few TRBJ2-5 TRBV10-3 . CAISEYQETQYF TGTGCCATCAGTGAGTACCAAGAGACCCAGTACTTC
14 few TRBJ1-4 TRBV20-1 . CSASFSQGSEKLFF TGCAGTGCTAGTTTTAGCCAGGGGTCTGAAAAACTGTTTTTT
14 . TRBJ2-2 TRBV19 TRBD1 CASSPGGYTGELFF TGTGCCAGTAGTCCAGGGGGATACACCGGGGAGCTGTTTTTT
14 . TRBJ2-2 TRBV28 . CASSRQVWGGELFF TGTGCCAGCAGTCGACAGGTCTGGGGCGGGGAGCTGTTTTTT
19 . TRBJ2-7 TRBV3-1 TRBD2 CASSQAWLAGASGSYEQYF TGTGCCAGCAGCCAAGCTTGGCTAGCGGGAGCGTCGGGCTCCTACGAGCAGTACTTC
14 few TRBJ2-2 TRBV7-2 . CASSLTTNTGELFF TGTGCCAGCAGCTTAACGACGAACACCGGGGAGCTGTTTTTT
13 . TRBJ2-2 TRBV28 . CASTLDSTGELFF TGTGCCAGCACCTTGGACAGCACCGGGGAGCTGTTTTTT
17 . TRBJ2-3 TRBV6-2/TRBV6-3 TRBD2 CASRKPASGRRADTQYF TGTGCCAGCAGGAAACCGGCTAGCGGGAGGAGGGCAGATACGCAGTATTTT
16 few TRBJ1-1 TRBV5-1 . CASSWFGPGMNTEAFF TGCGCCAGCAGCTGGTTTGGCCCAGGTATGAACACTGAAGCTTTCTTT
15 . TRBJ1-5 TRBV7-2 . CASSSYLQGLEPQHF TGTGCCAGCAGCTCCTATTTGCAGGGCTTGGAGCCCCAGCATTTT
15 . TRBJ2-2 TRBV18 TRBD2 CASSPMSGGPGELFF TGTGCCAGCTCACCAATGTCGGGAGGACCCGGGGAGCTGTTTTTT